These 7 T cell receptor beta chains came from one sample sequenced in a study of T cell repertoires in cytomegalovirus infection. MiXCR was run by TCRdb on the reads, yielding one entry per CDR3 protein. This sample yields about half a million distinct CDR3 sequences, of which about 33% are seen a single time; about a sixth belongs to the top ten. These receptors' antigens are unknown. Material: cultured PBMCs, obtained from culture after CMV antigen stimulation. The receptors were gathered from a human donor in good health (CMV status not recorded). Some clones in this sample may be carry-over from other donors' samples.

The chain is built from TRBV4-3 and TRBJ2-1, with 10 bases identical to TRBD2. Germline V gene lookup returns CDR1 LGHNA and CDR2 YSLEER. After removal of 1 base from V and 0 bases from J, the junction contained 9 bases not matched to a gene. The CDR3 consists of 19 residues. CDR3 coding DNA: TGCGCCAGCAGCCAAGCGCTGGTAGCGGGAGGCTCCTCCTACAATGAGCAGTTCTTC. Translation gives CASSQALVAGGSSYNEQFF.

V is TRBV29-1 and J is TRBJ2-7, with 8 bases fitting TRBD1. The junction had 6 bases not matched to a gene; V was cut back by 7 bases and J by 4 bases. The CDR3 runs to 12 residues. CDR1 is SQVTM and CDR2 is ANQGSEA in the germline V gene. The CDR3 sequence is CSAGQGGYEQYF. For the CDR3, the DNA is TGCAGCGCTGGACAGGGTGGGTACGAGCAGTACTTC.

The chain carries TRBV19 and TRBJ2-1, with 9 bases matching TRBD2. This CDR3 has 14 residues. V was clipped by 6 bases and J by 8 bases; unmatched bases: 8. The germline V gene has CDR1 LNHDA and CDR2 SQIVND (reference sequence). CDR3 sequence reads: CASRGWTSVDEQFF. The CDR3 DNA reads TGTGCCAGTAGAGGATGGACTAGCGTCGATGAGCAGTTCTTC.

The chain recombines TRBV24-1 with TRBJ2-3; the D gene is possibly TRBD1 (6 bases). There are 16 residues in the CDR3. Looked up from germline, CDR1 is KGHDR and CDR2 is SFDVKD. The V end lost 1 base, the J end lost 1 base, and 11 bases lay between the germline ends. The DNA of the CDR3 is TGTGCCACCAGTGATTTACAGGGAGTTGGCACAGATACGCAGTATTTT. It codes for CATSDLQGVGTDTQYF.

Notes on this clonotype: Just one base apart from a much larger clone, this may be a read error. Lacking the conserved final phenylalanine or tryptophan, this CDR3 likely reflects a read error. The chain uses TRBV7-8 and TRBJ2-1; TRBD2 matches at 7 bases. Unmatched junction bases numbered 10, after V lost 2 bases and J lost 6 bases. The germline CDR1 and CDR2 sequences are SGHVS and FQNEAQ. This CDR3 is built from 16 residues. CDR3 nucleotides: TGTGCCAGCAGCTTATACGTGGGAGGGCTGGGCAATGAGCAGTTCTAC. This sequence encodes CASSLYVGGLGNEQFY.

This clonotype appeared many times. This rearrangement joins TRBV7-2 to TRBJ1-3; tentative D call: TRBD1 (5 bases). Germline V gives CDR1 SGHTA, CDR2 FQGNSA. Trimming took off 7 bases at V and 0 bases at J, with 16 bases between the two ends. The CDR3 contains 16 residues. CDR3 residues: CASTEQASSSGNTIYF. The CDR3 nucleotides read TGTGCCAGCACCGAACAGGCGTCGAGCTCTGGAAACACCATATATTTT.

As DNA, the CDR3 is TGTGCCAGCAGCGTATACCGGGAAGCTAATGAAAAACTGTTTTTT. Translated, it gives CASSVYREANEKLFF. The chain joins TRBV9 to TRBJ1-4, with no clear D. The germline V gene has CDR1 SGDLS and CDR2 YYNGEE. The CDR3 has 15 residues. The germline V and J ends were trimmed by 1 base and 3 bases, with 10 bases remaining between them. Based on the CDR3 plus reference TRBV9 and TRBJ1-4, the full variable domain is DSGVTQTPKHLITATGQRVTLRCSPRSGDLSVYWYQQSLDQGLQFLIQYYNGEERAKGNILERFSAQQFPDLHSELNLSSLELGDSALYFCASSVYREANEKLFFGSGTQLSVL.